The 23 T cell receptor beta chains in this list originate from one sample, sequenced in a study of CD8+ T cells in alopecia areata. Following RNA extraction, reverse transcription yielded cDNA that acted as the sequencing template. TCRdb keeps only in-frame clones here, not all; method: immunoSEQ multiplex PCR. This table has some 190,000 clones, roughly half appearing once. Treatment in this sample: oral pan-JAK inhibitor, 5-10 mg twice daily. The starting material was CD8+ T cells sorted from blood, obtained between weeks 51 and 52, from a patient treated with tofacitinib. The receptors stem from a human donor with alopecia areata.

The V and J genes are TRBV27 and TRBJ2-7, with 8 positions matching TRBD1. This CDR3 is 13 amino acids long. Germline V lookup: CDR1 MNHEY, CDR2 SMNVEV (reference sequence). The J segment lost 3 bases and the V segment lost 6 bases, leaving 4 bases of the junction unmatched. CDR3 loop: CASSWDRSYEQYF. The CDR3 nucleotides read TGTGCCAGCAGCTGGGACAGGAGCTACGAGCAGTACTTC.

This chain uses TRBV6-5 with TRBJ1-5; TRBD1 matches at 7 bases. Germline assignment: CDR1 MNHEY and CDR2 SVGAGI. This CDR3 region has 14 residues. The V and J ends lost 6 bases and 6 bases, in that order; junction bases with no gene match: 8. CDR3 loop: CASRATGVRQPQHF. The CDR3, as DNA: TGTGCCAGCAGGGCAACAGGGGTCCGTCAGCCCCAGCATTTT.

The CDR3 here is CASSVDTEAFF. CDR3 in DNA: TGTGCCAGTAGCGTTGACACTGAAGCTTTCTTT. This sequence joins TRBV19 and TRBJ1-1; D call uncertain. Trimming took off 6 bases at V and 3 bases at J, with 5 bases between the two ends. This CDR3 spans 11 amino acids. Germline V gene data show CDR1 as LNHDA and CDR2 as SQIVND (reference sequence). Looking up the rest from reference TRBV19 and TRBJ1-1 gives the full variable domain: DGGITQSPKYLFRKEGQNVTLSCEQNLNHDAMYWYRQDPGQGLRLIYYSQIVNDFQKGDIAEGYSVSREKKESFPLTVTSAQKNPTAFYLCASSVDTEAFFGQGTRLTVV.

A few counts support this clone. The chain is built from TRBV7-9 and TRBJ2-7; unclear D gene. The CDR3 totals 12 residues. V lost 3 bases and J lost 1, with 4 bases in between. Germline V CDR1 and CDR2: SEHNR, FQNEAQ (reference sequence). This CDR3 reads CASSLESYEQYF. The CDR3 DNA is TGTGCCAGCAGCTTGGAGTCCTACGAGCAGTACTTC.

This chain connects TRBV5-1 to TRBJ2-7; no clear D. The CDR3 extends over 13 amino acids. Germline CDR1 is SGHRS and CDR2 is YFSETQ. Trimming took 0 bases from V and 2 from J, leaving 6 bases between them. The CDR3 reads CASSLGSAYEQYF. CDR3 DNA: TGCGCCAGCAGCTTGGGGTCCGCCTACGAGCAGTACTTC.

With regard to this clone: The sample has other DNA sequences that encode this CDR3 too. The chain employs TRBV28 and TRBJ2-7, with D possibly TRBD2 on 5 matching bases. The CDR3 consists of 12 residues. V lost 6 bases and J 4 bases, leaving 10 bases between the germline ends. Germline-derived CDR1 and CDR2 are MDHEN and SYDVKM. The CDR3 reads CASSLRGYEQYF. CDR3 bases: TGTGCCAGCAGCTTAAGAGGGTACGAGCAGTACTTC.

CDR3 region: CASSLDRGGHNEQFF. DNA for the CDR3: TGTGCCAGCAGCTTAGATCGGGGGGGACACAATGAGCAGTTCTTC. This chain joins TRBV11-3 and TRBJ2-1; 8 positions match TRBD2. CDR3 size: 15 residues. Germline V gene lookup returns CDR1 SGHNT and CDR2 YENEEA. With V trimmed by 0 bases and J by 5 bases, 3 bases remained unmatched.

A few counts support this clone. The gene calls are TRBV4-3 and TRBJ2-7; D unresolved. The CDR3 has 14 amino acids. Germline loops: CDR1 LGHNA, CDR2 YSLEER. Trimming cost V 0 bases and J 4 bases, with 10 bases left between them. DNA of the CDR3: TGCGCCAGCAGCCAAGATTCCTGGGATTACGAGCAGTACTTC. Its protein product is CASSQDSWDYEQYF.

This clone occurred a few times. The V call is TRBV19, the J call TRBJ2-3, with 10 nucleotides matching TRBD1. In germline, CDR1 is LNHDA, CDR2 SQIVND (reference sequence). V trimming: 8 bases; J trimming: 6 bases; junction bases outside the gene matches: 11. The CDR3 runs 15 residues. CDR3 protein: CASHPSTGGIDTQYF. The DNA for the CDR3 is TGTGCCAGTCACCCTTCGACAGGGGGCATCGATACGCAGTATTTT.

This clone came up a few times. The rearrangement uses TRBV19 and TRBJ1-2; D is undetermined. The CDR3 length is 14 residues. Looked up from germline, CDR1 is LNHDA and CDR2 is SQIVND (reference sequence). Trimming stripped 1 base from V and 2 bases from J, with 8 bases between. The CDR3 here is CASSIVGSNYGYTF. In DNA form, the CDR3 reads TGTGCCAGTAGTATAGTGGGCAGCAACTATGGCTACACCTTC.

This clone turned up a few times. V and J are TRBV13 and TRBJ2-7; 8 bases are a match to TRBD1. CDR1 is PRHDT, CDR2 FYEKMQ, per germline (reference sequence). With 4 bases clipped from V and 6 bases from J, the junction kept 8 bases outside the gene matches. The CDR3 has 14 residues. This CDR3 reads CASSSARGQAEQYF. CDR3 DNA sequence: TGTGCCAGCAGCTCCGCCAGGGGGCAAGCCGAGCAGTACTTC.

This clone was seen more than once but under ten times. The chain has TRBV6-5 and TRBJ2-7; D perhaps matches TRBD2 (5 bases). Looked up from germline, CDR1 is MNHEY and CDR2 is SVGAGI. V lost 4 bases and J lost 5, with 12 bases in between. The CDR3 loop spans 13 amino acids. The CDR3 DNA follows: TGTGCCAGCAGTTTTCGGGGAATCAACGAGCAGTACTTC. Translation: CASSFRGINEQYF.

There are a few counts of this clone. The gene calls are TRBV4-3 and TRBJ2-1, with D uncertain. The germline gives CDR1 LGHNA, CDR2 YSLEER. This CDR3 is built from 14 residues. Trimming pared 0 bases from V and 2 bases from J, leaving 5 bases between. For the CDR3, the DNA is TGCGCCAGCAGCCAAGATTCCGCCTACAATGAGCAGTTCTTC. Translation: CASSQDSAYNEQFF.

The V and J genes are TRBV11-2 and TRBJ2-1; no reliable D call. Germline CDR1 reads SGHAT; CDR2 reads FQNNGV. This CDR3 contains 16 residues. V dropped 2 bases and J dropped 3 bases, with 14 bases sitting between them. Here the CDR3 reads CASSLSRSRYYNEQFF. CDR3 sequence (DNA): TGTGCCAGCAGCTTAAGTCGTTCAAGGTACTACAATGAGCAGTTCTTC.

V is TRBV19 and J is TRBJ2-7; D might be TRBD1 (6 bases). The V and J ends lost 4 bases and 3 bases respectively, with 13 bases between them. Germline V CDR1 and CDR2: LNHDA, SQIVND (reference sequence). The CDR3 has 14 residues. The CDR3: CASSKAGVIYEQYF. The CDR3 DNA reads TGTGCCAGTAGTAAGGCAGGGGTTATCTACGAGCAGTACTTC.

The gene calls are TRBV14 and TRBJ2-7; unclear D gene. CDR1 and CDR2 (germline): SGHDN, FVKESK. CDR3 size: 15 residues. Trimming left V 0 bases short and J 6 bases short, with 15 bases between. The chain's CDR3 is CASSQEKALVPEQYF. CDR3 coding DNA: TGTGCCAGCAGCCAAGAAAAGGCTTTGGTCCCCGAGCAGTACTTC. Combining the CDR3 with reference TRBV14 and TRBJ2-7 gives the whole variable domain EAGVTQFPSHSVIEKGQTVTLRCDPISGHDNLYWYRRVMGKEIKFLLHFVKESKQDESGMPNNRFLAERTGGTYSTLKVQPAELEDSGVYFCASSQEKALVPEQYFGPGTRLTVT.

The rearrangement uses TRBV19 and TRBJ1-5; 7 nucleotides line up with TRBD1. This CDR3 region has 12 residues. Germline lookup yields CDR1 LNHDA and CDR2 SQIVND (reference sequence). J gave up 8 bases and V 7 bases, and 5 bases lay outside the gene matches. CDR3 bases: TGTGCCAGTAAGGCCAGGGGGGAGCCCCAGCATTTT. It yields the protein CASKARGEPQHF.

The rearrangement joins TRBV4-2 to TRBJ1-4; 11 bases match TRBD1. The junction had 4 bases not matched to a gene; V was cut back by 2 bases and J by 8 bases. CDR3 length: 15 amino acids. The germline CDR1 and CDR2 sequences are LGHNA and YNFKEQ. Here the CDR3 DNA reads TGTGCCAGCAGCCAACCGGGACAGGGGGACGAAAAACTGTTTTTT. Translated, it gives CASSQPGQGDEKLFF.

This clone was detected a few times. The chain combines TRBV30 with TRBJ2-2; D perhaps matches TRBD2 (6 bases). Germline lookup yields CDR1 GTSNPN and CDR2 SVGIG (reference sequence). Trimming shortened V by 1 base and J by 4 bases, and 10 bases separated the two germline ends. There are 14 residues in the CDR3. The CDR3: CAWSALAATGELFF. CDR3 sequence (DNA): TGTGCCTGGAGTGCATTAGCGGCCACCGGGGAGCTGTTTTTT.

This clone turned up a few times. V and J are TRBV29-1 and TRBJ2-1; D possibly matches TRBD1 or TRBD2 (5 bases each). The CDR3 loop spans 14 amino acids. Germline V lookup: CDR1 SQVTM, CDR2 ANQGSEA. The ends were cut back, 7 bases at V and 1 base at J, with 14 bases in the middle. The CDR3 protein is CSAVGTDSYNEQFF. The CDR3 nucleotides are TGCAGCGCCGTTGGGACGGATTCCTACAATGAGCAGTTCTTC.

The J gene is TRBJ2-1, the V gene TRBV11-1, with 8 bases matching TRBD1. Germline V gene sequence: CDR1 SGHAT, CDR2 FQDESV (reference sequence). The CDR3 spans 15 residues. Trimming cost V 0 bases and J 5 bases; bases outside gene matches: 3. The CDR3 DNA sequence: TGTGCCAGCAGCTTAGCCTGGGGACAGGACAATGAGCAGTTCTTC. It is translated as CASSLAWGQDNEQFF.

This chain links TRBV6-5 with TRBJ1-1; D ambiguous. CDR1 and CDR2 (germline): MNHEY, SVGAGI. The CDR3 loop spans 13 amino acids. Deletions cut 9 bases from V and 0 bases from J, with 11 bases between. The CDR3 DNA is TGTGCCAGTAAGGTTGAGATGAACACTGAAGCTTTCTTT. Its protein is CASKVEMNTEAFF.

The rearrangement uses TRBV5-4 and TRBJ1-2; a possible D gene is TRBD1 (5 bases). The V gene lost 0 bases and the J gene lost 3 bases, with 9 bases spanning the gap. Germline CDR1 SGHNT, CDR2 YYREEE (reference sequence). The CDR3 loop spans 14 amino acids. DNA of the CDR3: TGTGCCAGCAGCTTGGTACCAGGGCACTATGGCTACACCTTC. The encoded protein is CASSLVPGHYGYTF.